These 9 T cell receptor beta chains came from one sample sequenced in a study of blood T cell repertoires in COVID-19. The method was immunoSEQ multiplex PCR; TCRdb's version includes in-frame clones alone and lacks a portion of them. This repertoire shows a few hundred thousand clones, approximately 88% found once; its top ten account for 9% to 9.5%. Sequencing input: peripheral blood. The source of these receptors is a man aged 18 to 29 with active or convalescent COVID-19.

V and J are TRBV29-1 and TRBJ1-1, with D possibly TRBD1 on 5 matching bases. The V end was cut by 5 bases, the J end by 5 bases, with 33 bases between. This CDR3 is built from 19 residues. Germline V gene lookup returns CDR1 SQVTM and CDR2 ANQGSEA. For the CDR3, the DNA is TGCAGCGTTCCCGCCGCAAAAAAGGGGTATGGATCCCTAAGGACTGAAGCTTTCTTT. This gives the protein CSVPAAKKGYGSLRTEAFF. The whole variable domain, remainder taken from reference TRBV29-1 and TRBJ1-1, is SAVISQKPSRDICQRGTSLTIQCQVDSQVTMMFWYRQQPGQSLTLIATANQGSEATYESGFVIDKFPISRPNLTFSTLTVSNMSPEDSSIYLCSVPAAKKGYGSLRTEAFFGQGTRLTVV.

This rearrangement joins TRBV18 to TRBJ1-3; D possibly corresponds to TRBD1 (6 bases). Between the trimmed V and J ends, which lost 3 bases and 0 bases, there was a span of 18 bases. The CDR3 is 18 residues long. The germline V gene encodes CDR1 KGHSH and CDR2 LQKENI. CDR3 DNA sequence: TGTGCCAGCTCACCTTTGAGCGGCAGGGGTTCCTCTGGAAACACCATATATTTT. Residues: CASSPLSGRGSSGNTIYF.

CDR3 loop: CATSRDGFSGANVLTF. The DNA of the CDR3 is TGTGCCACCAGCAGAGATGGCTTCTCTGGGGCCAACGTCCTGACTTTC. The chain links TRBV15 to TRBJ2-6, with D unresolved. V was trimmed by 0 bases and J by 0 bases, leaving 6 bases between them. The CDR3 is 16 residues long. The germline CDR1 and CDR2 sequences are LNHNV and YYDKDF (reference sequence). The full variable domain, its missing parts supplied by reference TRBV15 and TRBJ2-6, is DAMVIQNPRYQVTQFGKPVTLSCSQTLNHNVMYWYQQKSSQAPKLLFHYYDKDFNNEADTPDNFQSRRPNTSFCFLDIRSPGLGDTAMYLCATSRDGFSGANVLTFGAGSRLTVL.

The chain couples TRBV4-3 to TRBJ2-1; TRBD2 matches 8 bases. V was pared by 1 base and J by 6 bases, with 2 bases of the junction left unmatched. This CDR3 has 14 residues. Per the germline V gene, CDR1 is LGHNA and CDR2 is YSLEER. CDR3 protein: CASSQVTSGNEQFF. As DNA, the CDR3 is TGCGCCAGCAGCCAAGTAACTAGCGGCAATGAGCAGTTCTTC.

Only a few counts were recorded for this clone. The rearrangement joins TRBV19 to TRBJ2-3, with a tentative D call TRBD1 (6 bases). CDR3 length equals 14 residues. Trimming removed 6 bases at V and 3 bases at J, with 13 bases between. Germline values: CDR1 LNHDA, CDR2 SQIVND (reference sequence). In nucleotides, the CDR3 is TGTGCCAGTAGGGCCAGGGGAAGAACAGATACGCAGTATTTT. Encoded protein: CASRARGRTDTQYF. The full variable domain, its missing parts supplied by reference TRBV19 and TRBJ2-3, is DGGITQSPKYLFRKEGQNVTLSCEQNLNHDAMYWYRQDPGQGLRLIYYSQIVNDFQKGDIAEGYSVSREKKESFPLTVTSAQKNPTAFYLCASRARGRTDTQYFGPGTRLTVL.

This clone was seen once. The V and J genes are TRBV7-6 and TRBJ1-1, with D unresolved. The CDR3 sequence is 18 residues long. The V end lost 0 bases, the J end lost 3 bases, and 20 bases lay between the germline ends. Per the germline V gene, CDR1 is SGHVS and CDR2 is FNYEAQ. In nucleotides, the CDR3 is TGTGCCAGCAGCTTAGCCCCCCCCGGGGTCGGGCGGGACACTGAAGCTTTCTTT. This translates into CASSLAPPGVGRDTEAFF.

The chain has TRBV5-5 and TRBJ1-1; no firm D call. CDR1 is SGHKS and CDR2 is YYEKEE in the germline V gene (reference sequence). Trimming removed 4 bases from V and 3 bases from J, with 16 bases in between. This CDR3 is 15 amino acids long. In nucleotides, the CDR3 is TGTGCCAGCAGCAACCCCTCGGGCGGGGACACTGAAGCTTTCTTT. Residues: CASSNPSGGDTEAFF.

This chain connects TRBV5-1 to TRBJ1-2, with 9 positions matching TRBD1. The CDR3 extends over 14 amino acids. The V gene end was trimmed by 3 bases and the J gene end by 2 bases; junction bases not matched to a gene: 2. Germline CDR1 is SGHRS and CDR2 is YFSETQ. Written as DNA, the CDR3 is TGCGCCAGCAGCTCCGGACAGGGGAACTATGGCTACACCTTC. Translating it yields CASSSGQGNYGYTF. The whole variable domain, filled in from reference TRBV5-1 and TRBJ1-2, reads KAGVTQTPRYLIKTRGQQVTLSCSPISGHRSVSWYQQTPGQGLQFLFEYFSETQRNKGNFPGRFSGRQFSNSRSEMNVSTLELGDSALYLCASSSGQGNYGYTFGSGTRLTVV.

This chain links TRBV3-1 (or the pseudogene TRBV3-2) with TRBJ1-1, with 9 bases that match TRBD1. CDR3 length: 16 residues. V was pared by 4 bases and J by 0 bases, with 6 bases of the junction left unmatched. The germline gives CDR1 LGHDT, CDR2 YNNKEL (reference sequence). Written as DNA, the CDR3 is TGTGCCAGCAGCCTTACAGGGGGCGTATTGAACACTGAAGCTTTCTTT. Translated, it gives CASSLTGGVLNTEAFF.